These T cell receptor beta chains were read from a single sample in a study of T cell changes during pregnancy in multiple sclerosis. Libraries were prepared by immunoSEQ multiplex PCR; TCRdb keeps only in-frame clonotypes and omits some of them. The sample includes some 60,000 clones, roughly 90% of them seen just once. Material: peripheral blood, obtained before pregnancy. The receptors derive from a female donor with multiple sclerosis, enrolled in a pregnancy study. CDR3s include the opening cysteine and the closing phenylalanine or tryptophan. A D gene is named only where the DNA matches it firmly. Only some rows state a clone size, as once, few, many or a class for expanded clones.

TRBV10-3	-	-	TRBJ1-1	TGTGCCATCAAAGGAGGTAGGGCTGAAGCTTTCTTT	CAIKGGRAEAFF
TRBV5-5	-	-	TRBJ2-5	TGTGCCAGCAACCTGGTGGGGCTACAAGAGACCCAGTACTTC	CASNLVGLQETQYF
TRBV7-3	-	-	TRBJ2-3	TGTGCCAGCAGCAAAACTAGAACAGATACGCAGTATTTT	CASSKTRTDTQYF
TRBV10-3	-	-	TRBJ1-1	TGTGCCATCAGTGAGAGGACACTGAACACTGAAGCTTTCTTT	CAISERTLNTEAFF
TRBV7-2	-	-	TRBJ2-7	TGTGCCAGCAGCTCCCAAAGAGACGAGCAGTACTTC	CASSSQRDEQYF
TRBV10-2	-	-	TRBJ2-7	TGCGCCAGCAGTGCTAAAGGGGCCTACGAGCAGTACTTC	CASSAKGAYEQYF
TRBV7-2	-	once	TRBJ2-1	TGTGCCAGCAGCGAGGGACTTAACAATGAGCAGTTCTTC	CASSEGLNNEQFF
TRBV6-5	-	-	TRBJ2-3	TGTGCCAGCAGTTACAGGGGTCAATGGGCAGATACGCAGTATTTT	CASSYRGQWADTQYF
TRBV5-1	TRBD1	-	TRBJ2-2	TGCGCCAGCAGGAACAGGGGGACCGGGGAGCTGTTTTTT	CASRNRGTGELFF
TRBV9	TRBD2	once	TRBJ2-7	TGTGCCAGCAGCGTAGGTAGCGGGGGGGCCCGGGAGCAGTACTTC	CASSVGSGGAREQYF
TRBV2	TRBD2	-	TRBJ2-1	TGTGCCAGCAGTGAAGGCCGCGGGGGGTACAATGAGCAGTTCTTC	CASSEGRGGYNEQFF
TRBV18	-	-	TRBJ1-1	TGTGCCAGCTCTAGCGGCCTCTGGGCTGAAGCTTTCTTT	CASSSGLWAEAFF
TRBV9	TRBD1	-	TRBJ1-6	TGTGCCAGCAGCGCAGGGACAGGGATTTCACCCCTCCACTTT	CASSAGTGISPLHF
TRBV7-2	-	once	TRBJ2-5	TGTGCCAGCAGCTTCGGTTCCGGGACTGGCCAAGAGACCCAGTACTTC	CASSFGSGTGQETQYF
TRBV27	-	-	TRBJ1-2	TGTGCCAGCAGTTTATCGTGGCAGTATGGCTACACCTTC	CASSLSWQYGYTF
TRBV6-5	TRBD1	-	TRBJ1-2	TGTGCCAGCAGTATCGGGACAGGGGGTTATGGCTACACCTTC	CASSIGTGGYGYTF
TRBV25-1	TRBD1	-	TRBJ2-7	TGTGCCAGCAGTGAATCCGGGACAGCACCGAGCTCCTACGAGCAGTACTTC	CASSESGTAPSSYEQYF
TRBV7-9	-	few	TRBJ2-7	TGTGCCAGCAGCCCTAGCTCCTACGAGCAGTACTTC	CASSPSSYEQYF
TRBV7-3	TRBD2	-	TRBJ2-1	TGTGCCAGCAGCCCTAGCGGGGGGGCTTACAATGAGCAGTTCTTC	CASSPSGGAYNEQFF
TRBV5-4	-	-	TRBJ2-5	TGTGCCAGCAGCTTGGAGTGGACAGCAGAGACCCAGTACTTC	CASSLEWTAETQYF
TRBV9	-	-	TRBJ1-4	TGTGCCAGCAGCGTTACAGGGATTACTGAAAAACTGTTTTTT	CASSVTGITEKLFF
TRBV10-3	-	once	TRBJ2-7	TGTGCCATCAGGGCCGAGGGAACCTCCTACGAGCAGTACTTC	CAIRAEGTSYEQYF
TRBV18	TRBD1	-	TRBJ1-2	TGTGCCAGCTCCCAGGGACAGGGACTGAACTATGGCTACACCTTC	CASSQGQGLNYGYTF
TRBV6-5	TRBD1	-	TRBJ2-7	TGTGCCAGCAGTTCGGGACAGGGGTCCTACGAGCAGTACTTC	CASSSGQGSYEQYF
TRBV4-3	-	-	TRBJ1-1	TGCGCCAGCAGCCAAGAACAGAACACTGAAGCTTTCTTT	CASSQEQNTEAFF
TRBV7-9	TRBD1	-	TRBJ1-1	TGTGCCAGCAGCGCGAGACAGGGCATGAACACTGAAGCTTTCTTT	CASSARQGMNTEAFF
TRBV4-1	TRBD2	-	TRBJ2-1	TGCGCCAGCAGCCGCCGACTAGCTGTGGCCCCAAATGAGCAGTTCTTC	CASSRRLAVAPNEQFF
TRBV6-4	-	-	TRBJ2-7	TGTGCCAGCAGATCAGACGAGCAGTACTTC	CASRSDEQYF
TRBV7-2	-	-	TRBJ2-2	TGTGCCAGCAGGGAGGGTGGCACCGGGGAGCTGTTTTTT	CASREGGTGELFF
TRBV30	-	-	TRBJ1-1	TGTGCCTGGAGGGACAGTCACACTGAAGCTTTCTTT	CAWRDSHTEAFF
TRBV5-6	-	-	TRBJ2-7	TGTGCCAGCAGCATCTCGGGCTACGAGCAGTACTTC	CASSISGYEQYF
TRBV6-1	-	-	TRBJ1-1	TGTGCCAGCAGTGGGATCGGTTTATTGGTGGACATGAACACTGAAGCTTTCTTT	CASSGIGLLVDMNTEAFF
TRBV7-9	-	-	TRBJ1-3	TGTGCCAGCCTAATGCCGGGTCCGGGGGGGAACACCATATATTTT	CASLMPGPGGNTIYF
TRBV7-2	TRBD1	-	TRBJ1-2	TGTGCCAGCAGCTTAGCCCCGGGACAGAGCTATGGCTACACCTTC	CASSLAPGQSYGYTF
TRBV7-3	-	-	TRBJ1-2	TGTGCCAGCAGCTCCGGGGGGCGCGACTATGGCTACACCTTC	CASSSGGRDYGYTF
TRBV18	-	-	TRBJ1-5	TGTGCCAGCTCACCAGTAAGGGGAGGGCAGCCCCAGCATTTT	CASSPVRGGQPQHF
TRBV6-6	-	-	TRBJ2-7	TGTGCCAGCGGCTACAGGGAAATAGGGGAGCAGTACTTC	CASGYREIGEQYF